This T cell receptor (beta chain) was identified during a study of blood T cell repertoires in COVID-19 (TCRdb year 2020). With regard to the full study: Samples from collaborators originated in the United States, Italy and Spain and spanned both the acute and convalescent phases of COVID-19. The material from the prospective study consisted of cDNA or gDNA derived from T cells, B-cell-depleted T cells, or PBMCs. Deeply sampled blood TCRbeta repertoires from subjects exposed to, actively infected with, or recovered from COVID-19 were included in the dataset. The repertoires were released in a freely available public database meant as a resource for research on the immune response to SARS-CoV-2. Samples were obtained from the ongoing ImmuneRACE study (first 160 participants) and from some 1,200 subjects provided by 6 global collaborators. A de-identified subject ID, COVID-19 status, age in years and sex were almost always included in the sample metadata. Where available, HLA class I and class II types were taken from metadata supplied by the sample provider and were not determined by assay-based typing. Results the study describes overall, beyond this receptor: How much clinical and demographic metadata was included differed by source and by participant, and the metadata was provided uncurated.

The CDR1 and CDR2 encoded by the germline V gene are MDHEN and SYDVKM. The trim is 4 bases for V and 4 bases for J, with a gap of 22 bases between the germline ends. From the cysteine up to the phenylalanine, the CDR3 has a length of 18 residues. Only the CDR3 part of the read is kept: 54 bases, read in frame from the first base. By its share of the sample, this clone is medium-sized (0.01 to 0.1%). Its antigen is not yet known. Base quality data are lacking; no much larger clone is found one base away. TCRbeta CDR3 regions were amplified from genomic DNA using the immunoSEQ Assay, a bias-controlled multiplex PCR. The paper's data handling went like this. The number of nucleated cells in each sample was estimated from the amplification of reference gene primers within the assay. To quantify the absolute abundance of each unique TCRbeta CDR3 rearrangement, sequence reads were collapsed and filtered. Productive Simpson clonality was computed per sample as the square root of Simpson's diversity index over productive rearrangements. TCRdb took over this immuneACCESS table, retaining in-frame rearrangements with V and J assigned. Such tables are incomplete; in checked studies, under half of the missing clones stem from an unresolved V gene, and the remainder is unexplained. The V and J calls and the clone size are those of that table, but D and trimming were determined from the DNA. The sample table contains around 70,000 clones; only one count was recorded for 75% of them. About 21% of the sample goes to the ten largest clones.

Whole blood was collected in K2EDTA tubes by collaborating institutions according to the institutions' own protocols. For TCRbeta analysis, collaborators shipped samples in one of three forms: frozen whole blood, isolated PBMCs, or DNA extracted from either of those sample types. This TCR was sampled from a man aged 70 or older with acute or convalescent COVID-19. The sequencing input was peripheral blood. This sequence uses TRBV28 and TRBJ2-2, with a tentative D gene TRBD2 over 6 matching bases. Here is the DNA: TGTGCCAGCAGTTCGATTCTCCCAGGAGGGGCGAGCACCGGGGAGCTGTTTTTT. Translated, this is CASSSILPGGASTGELFF.